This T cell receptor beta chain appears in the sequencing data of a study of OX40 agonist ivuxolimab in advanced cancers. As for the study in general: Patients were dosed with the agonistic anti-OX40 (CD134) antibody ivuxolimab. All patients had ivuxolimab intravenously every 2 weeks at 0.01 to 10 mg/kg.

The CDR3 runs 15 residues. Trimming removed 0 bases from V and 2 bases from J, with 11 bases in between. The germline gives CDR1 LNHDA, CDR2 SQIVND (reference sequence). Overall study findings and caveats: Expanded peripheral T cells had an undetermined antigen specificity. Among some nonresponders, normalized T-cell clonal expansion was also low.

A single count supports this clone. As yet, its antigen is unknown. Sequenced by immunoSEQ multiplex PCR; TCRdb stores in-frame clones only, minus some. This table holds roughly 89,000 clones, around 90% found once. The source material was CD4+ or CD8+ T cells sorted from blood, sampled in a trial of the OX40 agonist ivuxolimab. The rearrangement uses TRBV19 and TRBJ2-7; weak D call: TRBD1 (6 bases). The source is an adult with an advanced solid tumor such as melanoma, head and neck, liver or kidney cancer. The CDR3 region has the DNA TGTGCCAGTAGTATAGATGCCGGGACAACCTACGAGCAGTACTTC. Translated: CASSIDAGTTYEQYF.